This T cell receptor beta chain appears in the sequencing data of a study of shared clonotypes between healthy human individuals. Only CD45RO-negative cells positively selected for CCR7 counted as naive CD8 cells, so terminally differentiated effector memory CD45RA+ cells were excluded. In germline, CDR1 is MGHRA, CDR2 YSYEKL. The trim removed 5 bases at V and 6 bases at J, leaving 12 bases unmatched. The CDR3 extends over 15 amino acids. TCRdb's table, derived via immunoSEQ multiplex PCR, lists solely in-frame clones and lacks some. This sample has about 680,000 clones; about 92% occur once, and the top ten carry roughly 22%.

V is TRBV4-1 and J is TRBJ1-1; 7 bases fit TRBD1. The source is a man aged 25-45 years in good health. The source material was naive CD8+ T cells sorted from blood. CDR3 nucleotide sequence: TGCGCCAGCAGCTCTCACACAGGGGTTGTCTCTGAAGCTTTCTTT. Its translation: CASSSHTGVVSEAFF.